This TCR beta chain was captured in a study of blood T cell repertoires in COVID-19. Study as a whole: Sample material is recorded as cDNA or gDNA derived from T cells, B-cell-depleted T cells, or PBMCs.

Using immunoSEQ multiplex PCR, the repertoire was profiled, and TCRdb retains in-frame clones only, with some absent. Of 280,000 or so clones detected, over 85% appear once; the ten largest clones hold roughly 2.9%. Germline values: CDR1 SGHDN, CDR2 FVKESK. This CDR3 has 16 amino acids. V dropped 1 base and J dropped 3; count of bases not matched to a gene: 7. What was sequenced was PBMCs or T cells enriched from blood (not recorded which). The clonotype was recovered from a woman aged 45-59 years who had been exposed to COVID-19. The gene calls are TRBV14 and TRBJ2-3, with 7 bases aligning to TRBD1. The CDR3 DNA reads TGTGCCAGCAGCCAAGCCGTGGGCAGGGGGACAGATACGCAGTATTTT. Translating it yields CASSQAVGRGTDTQYF.